The 9 T cell receptor beta chains presented below share a single source sample, sequenced in a study of follicular helper T cells after annual influenza vaccination. The time point here: 2014-2015 season, 7 days after vaccination. Produced via immunoSEQ multiplex PCR; TCRdb's table is partial and in-frame only. The repertoire holds about 15,000 clones, with around 84% as singletons. Here the sequenced sample was CXCR5+ CD38- circulating T follicular helper cells from blood, taken 7 days after influenza vaccination. As to subset: circulating Tfh, non-naive CD4+CXCR5+PD-1+ (ICOS+CD38+ or ICOS-CD38-). These TCRs come from an adult who received the influenza vaccine.

The chain joins TRBV7-8 to TRBJ2-7; tentatively, D is TRBD1 (6 bases). The germline gives CDR1 SGHVS, CDR2 FQNEAQ. V was trimmed by 4 bases and J by 0 bases, leaving 13 bases between them. The CDR3 has 15 amino acids. The CDR3 protein is CASSSREGVSYEQYF. The CDR3 DNA is TGTGCCAGCAGCTCCCGTGAGGGGGTCTCCTACGAGCAGTACTTC.

This clone showed up just once. The V call is TRBV29-1, the J call TRBJ2-3; TRBD1 aligns across 7 bases. The trim removed 6 bases at V and 0 bases at J, leaving 9 bases unmatched. The germline gives CDR1 SQVTM, CDR2 ANQGSEA. The CDR3 spans 15 residues. The chain's CDR3 is CSVGQPTLSTDTQYF. CDR3 DNA sequence: TGCAGCGTGGGACAGCCCACCCTTAGCACAGATACGCAGTATTTT.

The V and J genes are TRBV15 and TRBJ2-7; TRBD2 matches 9 bases. V trimming: 0 bases; J trimming: 2 bases; junction bases outside the gene matches: 8. Looked up from germline, CDR1 is LNHNV and CDR2 is YYDKDF (reference sequence). The CDR3 loop spans 17 amino acids. The CDR3 DNA reads as TGTGCCACCAGCAGAGAGTCCCGGGCTAGCGGGGCCTACGAGCAGTACTTC. This translates into CATSRESRASGAYEQYF.

The sample holds one count of this clone. The gene calls are TRBV29-1 and TRBJ2-1; D is uncertain. The CDR3 spans 13 residues. The V gene lost 7 bases and the J gene lost 5 bases, with 15 bases spanning the gap. Germline values: CDR1 SQVTM, CDR2 ANQGSEA. The CDR3: CSGSSTPHNEQFF. The CDR3 DNA reads TGCAGCGGCAGTAGCACGCCACACAATGAGCAGTTCTTC.

This rearrangement joins TRBV9 to TRBJ2-5, with D perhaps TRBD2 (5 bases). Germline lookup yields CDR1 SGDLS and CDR2 YYNGEE. The CDR3 is made up of 15 amino acids. Trimming left V 4 bases short and J 3 bases short, with 16 bases between. The CDR3 loop is CASSPQTWGEETQYF. CDR3 nucleotide sequence: TGTGCCAGCAGCCCACAAACTTGGGGAGAAGAGACCCAGTACTTC. The whole variable domain, filled in from reference TRBV9 and TRBJ2-5, reads DSGVTQTPKHLITATGQRVTLRCSPRSGDLSVYWYQQSLDQGLQFLIQYYNGEERAKGNILERFSAQQFPDLHSELNLSSLELGDSALYFCASSPQTWGEETQYFGPGTRLLVL.

V usage is TRBV27 and J usage is TRBJ1-2; TRBD1 is a possible D gene (6 bases). Germline assignment: CDR1 MNHEY and CDR2 SMNVEV (reference sequence). This CDR3 is built from 15 residues. The V end was cut by 2 bases, the J end by 2 bases, with 12 bases between. The CDR3 protein is CASSLVAGENYGYTF. In DNA form, the CDR3 reads TGTGCCAGCAGTTTAGTCGCAGGGGAAAACTATGGCTACACCTTC.

V gene TRBV4-2 combines with J gene TRBJ2-5; 8 bases fit TRBD2. Losses at the gene ends were 0 bases for V and 9 bases for J; bases not matched to a gene: 18. The CDR3 has 18 amino acids. Germline V gene sequence: CDR1 LGHNA, CDR2 YNFKEQ. The CDR3 loop reads CASSQDGGVIVVGEAQYF. CDR3 DNA: TGTGCCAGCAGCCAAGACGGGGGGGTTATCGTAGTAGGGGAGGCCCAGTACTTC.

The V call is TRBV20-1, the J call TRBJ2-5, with D maybe TRBD2 (6 bases). The CDR3 loop spans 11 amino acids. Germline V gene lookup returns CDR1 DFQATT and CDR2 SNEGSKA (reference sequence). Trimming removed 5 bases from V and 5 bases from J, with 9 bases in between. The chain's CDR3 is CSAEAGETQYF. The CDR3 bases are TGCAGTGCTGAGGCGGGGGAGACCCAGTACTTC.

This clone is a singleton in its sample. The chain recombines TRBV29-1 with TRBJ1-1; tentative D call: TRBD1 (6 bases). The CDR3 runs to 13 residues. Trimming removed 2 bases at V and 5 bases at J, with 12 bases between. Germline-derived CDR1 and CDR2 are SQVTM and ANQGSEA. The CDR3 region has the DNA TGCAGCGTTGAAAGGGACACGGGAACTGAAGCTTTCTTT. Its translation: CSVERDTGTEAFF.